These T cell receptor beta chains were read from a single sample in a study of blood T cell repertoires in COVID-19. The table came from immunoSEQ multiplex PCR; TCRdb's copy has only in-frame clones and leaves some out. The sample contains 150,000 to 200,000 clones, about 80% of which appear only once. Source material: PBMCs or T cells enriched from blood (not recorded which). The origin of the receptors is a man aged 45-60 years who had recovered from COVID-19. Each CDR3 is given with its conserved first and last residue. A D gene is named only where the DNA matches it firmly. The listing skips clone size in some rows; elsewhere it reads once, few, many or a size class.

d_call | j_call | clone_size | v_call | cdr3_aa | cdr3_nt
TRBD1 | TRBJ1-2 | - | TRBV13 | CASTSMDRVSGYTF | TGTGCCAGCACCTCCATGGACAGGGTTTCTGGCTACACCTTC
- | TRBJ1-2 | - | TRBV3-1/TRBV3-2 | CASSQDWPGIYGYTF | TGTGCCAGCAGCCAAGATTGGCCGGGAATCTATGGCTACACCTTC
- | TRBJ1-6 | - | TRBV3-1/TRBV3-2 | CASSQIGGSSPLHF | TGTGCCAGCAGCCAAATAGGGGGAAGTTCACCCCTCCACTTT
TRBD1 | TRBJ1-1 | - | TRBV6-6 | CASRGQLNTEAFF | TGTGCCAGCAGGGGACAGCTTAACACTGAAGCTTTCTTT
- | TRBJ1-2 | once | TRBV4-1 | CASSQVVVVGGYTF | TGCGCCAGCAGCCAAGTAGTAGTTGTCGGTGGCTACACCTTC
- | TRBJ2-4 | - | TRBV14 | CASSQEGGAKNIQYF | TGTGCCAGCAGCCAAGAAGGAGGAGCCAAAAACATTCAGTACTTC
- | TRBJ2-6 | - | TRBV15 | CATSRGTGEGANVLTF | TGTGCCACCAGCAGAGGAACAGGTGAAGGGGCCAACGTCCTGACTTTC
- | TRBJ2-5 | - | TRBV7-3 | CASSRSPGDSQETQYF | TGTGCCAGCAGCCGTTCACCGGGGGACTCACAAGAGACCCAGTACTTC
TRBD2 | TRBJ2-2 | - | TRBV15 | CATSRVESPGTKNTGELFF | TGTGCCACCAGCAGAGTCGAGAGCCCCGGGACTAAAAACACCGGGGAGCTGTTTTTT
- | TRBJ1-1 | - | TRBV13 | CASRGQGRTEAFF | TGTGCCAGCAGGGGGCAGGGGCGGACTGAAGCTTTCTTT
TRBD1 | TRBJ1-6 | once | TRBV5-4 | CASSLGQGNSPLHF | TGTGCCAGCAGCTTGGGACAGGGGAATTCACCCCTCCACTTT
TRBD1 | TRBJ1-2 | - | TRBV12-3/TRBV12-4 | CASRGDRAYGYTF | TGTGCCAGCAGGGGGGACAGGGCCTATGGCTACACCTTC
TRBD2 | TRBJ2-1 | - | TRBV7-9 | CASSRASGYNEQFF | TGTGCCAGCAGCCGAGCTAGCGGCTACAATGAGCAGTTCTTC
TRBD1 | TRBJ1-2 | - | TRBV7-3 | CASSLRGGEGYTF | TGTGCCAGCAGCTTAAGAGGGGGCGAAGGCTACACCTTC
- | TRBJ2-3 | - | TRBV10-3 | CAARPAGSTDTQYF | TGTGCCGCGCGGCCGGCGGGAAGCACAGATACGCAGTATTTT
- | TRBJ2-3 | once | TRBV9 | CASSVAPSTDTQYF | TGTGCCAGCAGCGTAGCCCCTAGCACAGATACGCAGTATTTT
TRBD2 | TRBJ2-1 | - | TRBV3-1/TRBV3-2 | CASSQARSLAAYNEQFF | TGTGCCAGCAGCCAAGCGAGATCCCTAGCGGCCTACAATGAGCAGTTCTTC
- | TRBJ1-2 | - | TRBV19 | CASSPSGGSLNYGYTF | TGTGCCAGTAGTCCCTCCGGCGGAAGTCTTAACTATGGCTACACCTTC
TRBD2 | TRBJ2-3 | - | TRBV6-5 | CASSYKGLAGSTQYF | TGTGCCAGCAGTTACAAGGGACTAGCGGGGTCGACGCAGTATTTT
- | TRBJ2-3 | - | TRBV2 | CASCYSLTDTQYF | TGTGCCAGCTGTTACAGCCTCACAGATACGCAGTATTTT
- | TRBJ2-7 | once | TRBV7-3 | CASSLTGVQGHEQYF | TGTGCCAGCAGCTTAACTGGCGTACAGGGCCACGAGCAGTACTTC
- | TRBJ1-2 | - | TRBV18 | CASSPSDSRGYTF | TGTGCCAGCTCACCCTCGGACAGCCGAGGCTACACCTTC
- | TRBJ1-2 | - | TRBV30 | CAWSVAGLAPGYTF | TGTGCCTGGAGTGTAGCGGGACTCGCTCCTGGCTACACCTTC
- | TRBJ1-5 | once | TRBV4-3 | CASSQDSGSNQPQHF | TGCGCCAGCAGCCAAGACTCGGGTAGCAATCAGCCCCAGCATTTT